The present TCR beta chain was sequenced within a study of T cells after yellow fever vaccination. Across the whole study: SMART-Seq v4 Ultra Low Input prepared the low-cell-number fractions. The study, taken as a whole, reports: Subsequent booster samples again held most clones from primary vaccination (96% CD4, about 86% CD8).

Making TCR cDNA involved 5'RACE template switching, which added UMIs and a universal primer site. TCRdb analysed the 5' RACE reads with MiXCR anew, one entry per CDR3 protein. Of hundreds of thousands of distinct CDR3 sequences in the sample, roughly 12% were seen once. This clonotype was counted a few times. Its antigen is not known. Looked up from germline, CDR1 is SEHNR and CDR2 is FQNEAQ (reference sequence). Trimming took off 5 bases at V and 5 bases at J, with 9 bases between the two ends. The length of the CDR3 is 12 residues. The chain carries TRBV7-9 and TRBJ1-2; D unclear. This TCR derives from a man younger than 45 who received the YFV17D yellow fever vaccine. The sequences come from PBMCs, collected on the day of the yellow fever booster vaccination. DNA of the CDR3: TGTGCCAGCAGCCCAGAGGTTTATGGCTACACCTTC. It yields the protein CASSPEVYGYTF.